The 28 T cell receptor beta chains below come from one sample, sequenced in a study of T cell responses to AZD1222 COVID-19 vaccine (dated by TCRdb to the early 2020s). Per the publication, the time point label means: baseline before first vaccination. The library relied on the immunoSEQ multiplex PCR assay. Held by TCRdb, this immuneACCESS table contains in-frame sequences only and omits some clones. Under half of the omission traces to an unresolved V gene where checked; the cause of the rest is unknown. The sample records approximately 100,000 clones, 85% to 90% of which are singletons. The ten most abundant clones make up roughly a sixth of the sample. The specimen was peripheral blood, collected on day 0 of AZD1222 vaccination. The receptors come from an adult in good health.

The chain uses TRBV13 and TRBJ2-2, with TRBD1 matching over 7 bases. The CDR3 contains 16 residues. The junction had 8 bases not matched to a gene; V was cut back by 4 bases and J by 3 bases. The germline gives CDR1 PRHDT, CDR2 FYEKMQ (reference sequence). As DNA, the CDR3 is TGTGCCAGCAGCTGGGGGACAGCTGGGGACACCGGGGAGCTGTTTTTT. It is translated as CASSWGTAGDTGELFF.

This chain uses TRBV7-8 with TRBJ1-5; D not resolved. Between the trimmed V and J ends, which lost 4 bases and 7 bases, there was a span of 14 bases. The CDR3 loop spans 14 amino acids. From germline, CDR1 is SGHVS and CDR2 FQNEAQ. This CDR3 is CASSSNGAPQPQHF. The CDR3 bases are TGTGCCAGCAGCTCTAATGGAGCTCCACAGCCCCAGCATTTT. Full variable domain (remainder filled in from reference TRBV7-8 and TRBJ1-5): GAGVSQSPRYKVAKRGQDVALRCDPISGHVSLFWYQQALGQGPEFLTYFQNEAQLDKSGLPSDRFFAERPEGSVSTLKIQRTQQEDSAVYLCASSSNGAPQPQHFGDGTRLSIL.

V is TRBV6-5 and J is TRBJ1-1; no clear D. Germline lookup yields CDR1 MNHEY and CDR2 SVGAGI. This CDR3 has 13 residues. With 2 bases removed from V and 3 bases from J, the gap between germline ends came to 7 bases. CDR3 residues: CASSYRGYTEAFF. DNA for the CDR3: TGTGCCAGCAGTTACCGGGGTTACACTGAAGCTTTCTTT.

The chain carries TRBV7-9 and TRBJ2-7, with no clear D. The CDR3 spans 14 residues. Germline V gene lookup returns CDR1 SEHNR and CDR2 FQNEAQ (reference sequence). V lost 5 bases and J 5 bases, leaving 16 bases between the germline ends. CDR3 loop: CASSPAQQSHEQYF. For the CDR3, the DNA is TGTGCCAGCAGCCCCGCCCAACAAAGCCACGAGCAGTACTTC.

This clone was seen a few times. Distinct nucleotide sequences in the sample also encode this CDR3. The CDR3 bases are TGTGCCAGCAGCGTAGGGTTAGCGGGGGCAGATACGCAGTATTTT. Its protein is CASSVGLAGADTQYF. The V and J genes are TRBV9 and TRBJ2-3, with 9 nucleotides matching TRBD2. Trimming removed 0 bases from V and 4 bases from J; junction bases left unmatched: 3. The CDR3 has 15 residues. Germline V gives CDR1 SGDLS, CDR2 YYNGEE.

The chain recombines TRBV7-9 with TRBJ1-3; a weak D match, TRBD1 (6 bases). The V end was cut by 4 bases, the J end by 0 bases, with 10 bases between. Germline V gives CDR1 SEHNR, CDR2 FQNEAQ (reference sequence). The CDR3 is 15 residues long. The CDR3 protein is CASSSTGSSGNTIYF. The CDR3 nucleotides read TGTGCCAGCAGCTCCACAGGGAGCTCTGGAAACACCATATATTTT.

This sequence joins TRBV30 and TRBJ2-3; tentative D call: TRBD1 (6 bases). Germline loops: CDR1 GTSNPN, CDR2 SVGIG (reference sequence). The ends were cut back, 5 bases at V and 4 bases at J, with 10 bases in the middle. The CDR3 is made up of 12 amino acids. In nucleotides, the CDR3 is TGTGCCTGGGCAGCAGGGGCAGATACGCAGTATTTT. Translated: CAWAAGADTQYF.

The chain carries TRBV5-1 and TRBJ2-3; no reliable D call. The V gene's germline CDR1 is SGHRS and CDR2 YFSETQ. CDR3 length: 18 amino acids. Trimming cost V 0 bases and J 2 bases, with 19 bases left between them. CDR3 protein: CASSLGRTVKTYTDTQYF. In nucleotides, the CDR3 is TGCGCCAGCAGCTTGGGAAGGACGGTGAAGACGTACACAGATACGCAGTATTTT.

This clone was counted only a few times. DNA for the CDR3: TGTGCCAGCCGCTCTGACAGGGGTAATTCACCCCTCCACTTT. Translating it yields CASRSDRGNSPLHF. J is TRBJ1-6 and V is TRBV5-4; 8 nucleotides line up with TRBD1. Per the germline V gene, CDR1 is SGHNT and CDR2 is YYREEE (reference sequence). This CDR3 comprises 14 residues. The trim removed 7 bases at V and 6 bases at J, leaving 6 bases unmatched.

The chain couples TRBV11-1 to TRBJ2-7; 8 nucleotides agree with TRBD2. Germline loops: CDR1 SGHAT, CDR2 FQDESV (reference sequence). The junction had 2 bases not matched to a gene; V was cut back by 3 bases and J by 1 base. This CDR3 spans 14 amino acids. CDR3: CASSFSGGSYEQYF. CDR3 nucleotides: TGTGCCAGCAGCTTTTCGGGAGGGTCCTACGAGCAGTACTTC.

The rearrangement uses TRBV27 and TRBJ1-6, with 7 bases that match TRBD1. The CDR3 runs to 14 residues. J was trimmed by 8 bases and V by 7 bases; bases with no gene match: 8. Germline CDR1 MNHEY, CDR2 SMNVEV (reference sequence). The CDR3 DNA follows: TGTGCCAGCACGAGACAGGGAAGTCATTCACCCCTCCACTTT. Its protein product is CASTRQGSHSPLHF.

The rearrangement joins TRBV6-1 to TRBJ1-2, with D possibly matching TRBD1 (5 bases). There are 12 residues in the CDR3. Germline CDR1 is MNHNS and CDR2 is SASEGT. Between the trimmed V and J ends, which lost 1 base and 8 bases, there was a span of 8 bases. CDR3 protein: CASSEVREGYTF. DNA for the CDR3: TGTGCCAGCAGTGAAGTCAGGGAAGGCTACACCTTC.

This chain connects TRBV5-1 to TRBJ1-2; 8 bases align to TRBD1. This CDR3 spans 12 amino acids. Per the germline V gene, CDR1 is SGHRS and CDR2 is YFSETQ. Losses at the gene ends were 3 bases for V and 8 bases for J; bases not matched to a gene: 3. For the CDR3, the DNA is TGCGCCAGCAGCTATGACAGGGGCGGCTACACCTTC. Encoded protein: CASSYDRGGYTF.

Comments on this clone: The identical CDR3 is also encoded by other nucleotide sequences in the sample. The chain is built from TRBV19 and TRBJ1-2; no clear D. Trimming removed 6 bases from V and 1 base from J, with 15 bases in between. Germline V gene data show CDR1 as LNHDA and CDR2 as SQIVND (reference sequence). The CDR3 runs to 15 residues. For the CDR3, the DNA is TGTGCCAGTAGCGCTTGGTGGACCGATAACTATGGCTACACCTTC. Protein sequence: CASSAWWTDNYGYTF.

V and J are TRBV7-9 and TRBJ1-4, with D possibly being TRBD1 (5 bases). The length of the CDR3 is 15 residues. V lost 4 bases and J lost 2, with 11 bases in between. Per the germline V gene, CDR1 is SEHNR and CDR2 is FQNEAQ (reference sequence). In nucleotides, the CDR3 is TGTGCCAGCAGCTCAACCGGGACGACTAATGAAAAACTGTTTTTT. Protein sequence: CASSSTGTTNEKLFF.

This clone was observed a few times. The chain carries TRBV7-3 and TRBJ1-5; D is possibly TRBD1 (5 bases). The V end was cut by 5 bases, the J end by 11 bases, with 19 bases between. The CDR3 runs 14 residues. CDR1 and CDR2 from the germline V gene are SGHTA and FQGTGA. CDR3 coding DNA: TGTGCCAGCAGCAAAAAGGAGGGGTCCGTGACCCAGCATTTT. Amino acids: CASSKKEGSVTQHF.

The chain couples TRBV2 to TRBJ1-2; 9 bases agree with TRBD1. Germline V lookup: CDR1 SNHLY, CDR2 FYNNEI. This CDR3 contains 16 residues. Germline trimming cut 6 bases from V and 0 bases from J; bases unmatched to any gene: 8. Here the CDR3 reads CASRVPGQGSNYGYTF. The DNA for the CDR3 is TGTGCCAGCAGAGTACCGGGACAGGGCTCTAACTATGGCTACACCTTC.

The chain uses TRBV6-5 and TRBJ1-4; no clear D gene. Per the germline V gene, CDR1 is MNHEY and CDR2 is SVGAGI. CDR3 length equals 12 residues. V lost 11 bases and J 2 bases, leaving 9 bases between the germline ends. DNA for the CDR3: TGTGCCCTGGGATCGACTAATGAAAAACTGTTTTTT. It encodes CALGSTNEKLFF.

This clone was observed a handful of times. The chain joins TRBV29-1 to TRBJ2-3; 7 bases map to TRBD1. Germline CDR1 SQVTM, CDR2 ANQGSEA. CDR3 length: 15 residues. The V and J ends lost 3 bases and 1 base, in that order; junction bases with no gene match: 7. Here the CDR3 reads CSVEDVGTGTDTQYF. The DNA for the CDR3 is TGCAGCGTTGAGGACGTCGGGACAGGCACAGATACGCAGTATTTT.

The chain joins TRBV5-1 to TRBJ1-5, with 7 bases that match TRBD1. Germline V gene sequence: CDR1 SGHRS, CDR2 YFSETQ. The CDR3 has 15 amino acids. V lost 4 bases, J lost 3 bases, and 7 bases stayed unmatched. The CDR3, as DNA: TGCGCCAGCAGCCTCACAGGGGCTTCCAATCAGCCCCAGCATTTT. Amino acids: CASSLTGASNQPQHF.

The gene calls are TRBV4-1 and TRBJ1-2, with D uncertain. V lost 0 bases, J lost 4 bases, and 15 bases lay in between. The length of the CDR3 is 16 residues. The germline V gene has CDR1 MGHRA and CDR2 YSYEKL. DNA of the CDR3: TGCGCCAGCAGCCAAGATCGTCAGGCTTCCTCCTATGGCTACACCTTC. It codes for CASSQDRQASSYGYTF.

CDR3: CASSESMHANTGELFF. As DNA, the CDR3 is TGTGCCAGCAGTGAAAGTATGCACGCGAACACCGGGGAGCTGTTTTTT. V is TRBV25-1 and J is TRBJ2-2; no reliable D call. Trimming stripped 2 bases from V and 0 bases from J, with 10 bases between. The CDR3 runs 16 residues. Per the germline V gene, CDR1 is MGHDK and CDR2 is SYGVNS.

The table lists this clone with a count of one. The genes are TRBV5-8 and TRBJ1-5, with D possibly TRBD1 on 6 matching bases. This CDR3 is 14 amino acids long. In germline, CDR1 is SGHTS, CDR2 YDEGEE. V lost 6 bases and J lost 5, with 15 bases in between. The CDR3 reads CASTTGQPYQPQHF. The CDR3 DNA is TGTGCCAGCACTACGGGACAACCTTATCAGCCCCAGCATTTT.

This rearrangement joins TRBV25-1 to TRBJ2-1, with D tentatively TRBD1 or TRBD2 (5 bases each). CDR1 is MGHDK, CDR2 SYGVNS, per germline. The CDR3 covers 12 residues. Trimming cost V 3 bases and J 9 bases, with 9 bases left between them. CDR3 DNA sequence: TGTGCCAGCAGTGACCGGGGCACTGAGCAGTTCTTC. Translated, it gives CASSDRGTEQFF.

This clone was counted a few times. The V call is TRBV2, the J call TRBJ1-5; 9 nucleotides line up with TRBD1. The CDR3 loop spans 15 amino acids. Trimming took 5 bases from V and 2 from J; bases not matched to a gene: 4. Germline V gene sequence: CDR1 SNHLY, CDR2 FYNNEI. CDR3: CASSRDRAGNQPQHF. The DNA of the CDR3 is TGTGCCAGCAGTAGGGACAGGGCTGGCAATCAGCCCCAGCATTTT.

The rearrangement links TRBV27 to TRBJ2-5, with D possibly being TRBD2 (6 bases). CDR1 and CDR2 from the germline V gene are MNHEY and SMNVEV (reference sequence). The CDR3 spans 14 residues. Trimming took off 8 bases at V and 5 bases at J, with 18 bases between the two ends. The CDR3 region is CASGYREGRETQYF. CDR3 nucleotide sequence: TGTGCCAGCGGGTATCGCGAGGGGAGGGAGACCCAGTACTTC.

This chain connects TRBV29-1 to TRBJ2-5, with 12 nucleotides matching TRBD2. The junction had 9 bases not matched to a gene; V was cut back by 5 bases and J by 5 bases. This CDR3 contains 15 residues. Germline CDR1 SQVTM, CDR2 ANQGSEA. The CDR3 reads CSVTGTSGLGETQYF. CDR3 coding DNA: TGCAGCGTTACCGGGACTAGCGGGTTGGGGGAGACCCAGTACTTC.

The chain couples TRBV6-2 or TRBV6-3 to TRBJ2-1; TRBD2 agrees at 10 bases. The trim removed 0 bases at V and 5 bases at J, leaving 4 bases unmatched. The CDR3 consists of 16 residues. The germline V gene encodes CDR1 MNHEY and CDR2 SVGEGT. Here the CDR3 reads CASSYSLAGYNNEQFF. The CDR3 DNA follows: TGTGCCAGCAGTTACTCACTAGCGGGATATAACAATGAGCAGTTCTTC.